The TCR beta chain described here comes from a study of T cells after posttransplantation cyclophosphamide. Findings and limits, study-wide: Skin or GI-infiltrating T cells shared few TRB sequences with blood.

The assay was immunoSEQ multiplex PCR, and TCRdb's table has in-frame clones only and misses some. The sample has about 52,000 clones, 94% seen once. This clone has just one count. Its specificity is unknown. This sequence originates from a young woman in good health and a related stem cell transplant donor. The sample was PBMCs.

CDR3 residues: CASSTLGGWRSEGYTF. The DNA of the CDR3 is TGTGCCAGCAGTACATTGGGGGGGTGGCGGAGCGAGGGCTACACCTTC. V and J are TRBV27 and TRBJ1-2; D might be TRBD1 (5 bases). The CDR3 runs to 16 residues. The germline V gene has CDR1 MNHEY and CDR2 SMNVEV (reference sequence). Trimming stripped 5 bases from V and 8 bases from J, with 24 bases between.